Shown below are 7 T cell receptor beta chains from a single sample sequenced in a study of post-analysis software for immune sequencing data. The study, taken as a whole, reports: Controls had lower frequencies than patients of about 5 TRBV segments, which included TRBV5-6, TRBV5-1 and TRBV20-1.

Carried by the TCR beta cDNA libraries were unique molecular identifiers. Using its own MiXCR run on the PCR reads, TCRdb lists one record per CDR3 protein. The table shows around 500,000 distinct CDR3 sequences, with around a third occurring only once. Their antigens are not known. Specimen: blood. These receptors were taken from a girl between 2 and 17 years old with multiple sclerosis.

This clonotype was seen a handful of times. This chain joins TRBV9 and TRBJ2-3; D call uncertain. CDR1 and CDR2 from the germline V gene are SGDLS and YYNGEE. The CDR3 contains 13 residues. V was clipped by 3 bases and J by 4 bases, with 9 bases between them. CDR3 in DNA: TGTGCCAGCAGCGAAAGGTGGGCAGATACGCAGTATTTT. Translation gives CASSERWADTQYF.

The V and J genes are TRBV10-3 and TRBJ1-1; the D is unclear. V gave up 2 bases and J gave up 1 base, with 5 bases separating them. From germline, CDR1 is ENHRY and CDR2 SYGVKD. CDR3 length: 13 residues. The CDR3 nucleotides read TGTGCCATCAGTGAGGTTGGGAACACTGAAGCTTTCTTT. Its translation is CAISEVGNTEAFF.

The CDR3 here is CASSYSSVAETQYF. In DNA, the CDR3 is TGTGCCAGCAGTTACTCTTCAGTGGCAGAGACCCAGTACTTC. The rearrangement joins TRBV6-6 to TRBJ2-7; D is uncertain. The last part of the DNA fits TRBJ2-5 better; the J call may be wrong. The CDR3 sequence is 14 residues long. From germline, CDR1 is MNHNY and CDR2 SVGAGI (reference sequence).

The V call is TRBV6-6, the J call TRBJ2-2; unclear D gene. CDR1 MNHNY and CDR2 SVGAGI come from the germline V gene (reference sequence). The CDR3 covers 13 residues. V was shortened by 5 bases and J by 5 bases, with 9 bases between the two germline ends. The chain's CDR3 is CASSVKQTGELFF. The DNA for the CDR3 is TGTGCCAGCAGTGTGAAGCAGACCGGGGAGCTGTTTTTT.

As concerns this clonotype: This may be a read error, as it is one base from a much larger clone. The J gene is TRBJ2-1, the V gene TRBV20-1, with 7 nucleotides matching TRBD2. V lost 5 bases to trimming and J lost 6 bases; unmatched junction nucleotides: 10. Per the germline V gene, CDR1 is DFQATT and CDR2 is SNEGSKA (reference sequence). The CDR3 extends over 14 amino acids. DNA for the CDR3: TGCAGTGCTGCCGACGGGCCGGGGGGCAATGAGCAGTTCTTC. Translated: CSAADGPGGNEQFF.

V is TRBV20-1 and J is TRBJ2-5; maybe TRBD2 (6 bases). The CDR3 consists of 13 residues. V dropped 5 bases and J dropped 4 bases, with 14 bases sitting between them. CDR1 is DFQATT and CDR2 is SNEGSKA in the germline V gene (reference sequence). CDR3 sequence (DNA): TGCAGTGCTGTTCCGGGACTTCGAGAGACCCAGTACTTC. As protein: CSAVPGLRETQYF.

The chain uses TRBV5-1 and TRBJ2-7; 8 positions match TRBD2. With 1 base clipped from V and 6 bases from J, the junction kept 9 bases outside the gene matches. The V gene's germline CDR1 is SGHRS and CDR2 YFSETQ. This CDR3 contains 15 residues. CDR3 in amino acids: CASSLIPGGGREQYF. In DNA form, the CDR3 reads TGCGCCAGCAGCTTGATACCGGGAGGGGGTCGCGAGCAGTACTTC.